The clone carrying this T cell receptor (beta chain) was detected a few times. Its antigen is unknown. This sample was taken from a study of blood T cells in healthy people across ages. A second PCR, run for roughly 7 to 11 cycles, used a sample-barcoded 5' primer plus a J-beta primer mix. TCRdb called the 5' RACE reads again in MiXCR, with one record for every CDR3 protein. Among 270,000 or so distinct CDR3 sequences listed, 25% to 30% were seen once. Each donor supplied approximately 10 milliliters of peripheral blood. Findings and limits, study-wide: Versus aged donors, long-lived donors had higher diversity and more naive CD4+ cells. Naive T cell percentage and TCR beta diversity correlated strongly.

In germline, CDR1 is LGHDT, CDR2 YNNKEL (reference sequence). The trim removed 0 bases at V and 11 bases at J, leaving 7 bases unmatched. The length of the CDR3 is 15 residues. The clonotype was recovered from a woman aged 70-85 years in good health. Sequenced input: blood. The chain combines TRBV3-1 with TRBJ2-1, with 10 bases that match TRBD2. As DNA, the CDR3 is TGTGCCAGCAGCCAAGAGAGCCTAGCGGGAGACAAGCAGTTCTTC. Encoded protein: CASSQESLAGDKQFF.